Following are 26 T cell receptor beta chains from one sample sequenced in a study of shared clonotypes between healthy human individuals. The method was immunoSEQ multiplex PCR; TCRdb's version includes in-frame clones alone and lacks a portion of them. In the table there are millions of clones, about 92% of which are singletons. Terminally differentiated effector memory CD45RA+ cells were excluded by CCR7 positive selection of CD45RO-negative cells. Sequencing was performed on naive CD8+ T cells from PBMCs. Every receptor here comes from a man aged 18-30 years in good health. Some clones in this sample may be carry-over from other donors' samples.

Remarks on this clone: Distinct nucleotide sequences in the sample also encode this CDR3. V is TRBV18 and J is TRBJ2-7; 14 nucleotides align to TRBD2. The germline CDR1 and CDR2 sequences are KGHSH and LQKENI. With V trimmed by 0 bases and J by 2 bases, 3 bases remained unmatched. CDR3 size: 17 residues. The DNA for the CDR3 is TGTGCCAGCTCACCACCGGGACTAGCGGGAGTCCCCTACGAGCAGTACTTC. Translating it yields CASSPPGLAGVPYEQYF.

The CDR3 reads CASSPGQPSYNEQFF. As DNA, the CDR3 is TGTGCCAGCAGCCCTGGACAGCCGAGCTACAATGAGCAGTTCTTC. The chain carries TRBV13 and TRBJ2-1; D is perhaps TRBD1 (6 bases). Trimming removed 5 bases from V and 3 bases from J, with 14 bases in between. The CDR3 contains 15 residues. CDR1 and CDR2 from the germline V gene are PRHDT and FYEKMQ (reference sequence).

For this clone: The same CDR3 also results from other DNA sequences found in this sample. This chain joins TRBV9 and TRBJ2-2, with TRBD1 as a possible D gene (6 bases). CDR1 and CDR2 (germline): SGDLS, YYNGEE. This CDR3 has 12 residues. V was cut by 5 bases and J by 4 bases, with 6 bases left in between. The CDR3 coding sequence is TGTGCCAGCAGGGGGGCCACCGGGGAGCTGTTTTTT. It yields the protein CASRGATGELFF.

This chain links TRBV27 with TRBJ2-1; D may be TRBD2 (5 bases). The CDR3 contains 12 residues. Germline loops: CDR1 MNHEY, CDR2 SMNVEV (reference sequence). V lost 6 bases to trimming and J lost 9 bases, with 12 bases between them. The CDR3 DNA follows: TGTGCCAGCAGAGCCACTAGATTTGAGCAGTTCTTC. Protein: CASRATRFEQFF.

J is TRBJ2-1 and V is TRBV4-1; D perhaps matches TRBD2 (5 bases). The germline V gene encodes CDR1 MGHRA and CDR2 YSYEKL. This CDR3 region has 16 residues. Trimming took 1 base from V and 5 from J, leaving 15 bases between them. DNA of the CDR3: TGCGCCAGCAGCCAAGTTCGCCGCGGGCTCGACAATGAGCAGTTCTTC. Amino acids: CASSQVRRGLDNEQFF.

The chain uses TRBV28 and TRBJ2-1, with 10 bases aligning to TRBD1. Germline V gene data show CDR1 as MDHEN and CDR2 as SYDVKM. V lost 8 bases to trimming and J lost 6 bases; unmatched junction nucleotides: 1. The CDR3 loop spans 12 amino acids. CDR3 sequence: CASWDRGNEQFF. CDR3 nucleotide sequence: TGTGCCAGCTGGGACAGGGGCAATGAGCAGTTCTTC. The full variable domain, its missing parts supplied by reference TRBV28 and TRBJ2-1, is DVKVTQSSRYLVKRTGEKVFLECVQDMDHENMFWYRQDPGLGLRLIYFSYDVKMKEKGDIPEGYSVSREKKERFSLILESASTNQTSMYLCASWDRGNEQFFGPGTRLTVL.

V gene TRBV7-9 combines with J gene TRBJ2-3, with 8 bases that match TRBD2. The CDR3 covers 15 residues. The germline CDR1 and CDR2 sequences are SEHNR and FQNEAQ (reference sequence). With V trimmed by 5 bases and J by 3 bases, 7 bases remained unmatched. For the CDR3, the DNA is TGTGCCAGCAGCCATAGCGGGGAGGGGACAGATACGCAGTATTTT. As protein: CASSHSGEGTDTQYF.

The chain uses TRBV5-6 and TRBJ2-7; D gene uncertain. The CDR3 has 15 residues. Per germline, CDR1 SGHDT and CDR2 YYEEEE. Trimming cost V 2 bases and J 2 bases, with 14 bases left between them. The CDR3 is CASSLGPTTAYEQYF. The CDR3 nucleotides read TGTGCCAGCAGCTTAGGGCCCACAACCGCCTACGAGCAGTACTTC.

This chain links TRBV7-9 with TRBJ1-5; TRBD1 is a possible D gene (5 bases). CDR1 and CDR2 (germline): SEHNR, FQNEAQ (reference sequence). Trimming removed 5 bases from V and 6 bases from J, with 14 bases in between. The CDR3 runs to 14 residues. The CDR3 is CASSPTGGLQPQHF. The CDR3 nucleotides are TGTGCCAGCAGCCCCACAGGCGGTCTTCAGCCCCAGCATTTT.

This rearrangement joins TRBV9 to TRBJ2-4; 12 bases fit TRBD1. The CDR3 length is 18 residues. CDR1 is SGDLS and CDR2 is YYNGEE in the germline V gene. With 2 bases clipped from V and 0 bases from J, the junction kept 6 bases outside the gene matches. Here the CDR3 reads CASSVWDRGRVAKNIQYF. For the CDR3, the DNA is TGTGCCAGCAGCGTTTGGGACAGGGGGCGAGTAGCCAAAAACATTCAGTACTTC.

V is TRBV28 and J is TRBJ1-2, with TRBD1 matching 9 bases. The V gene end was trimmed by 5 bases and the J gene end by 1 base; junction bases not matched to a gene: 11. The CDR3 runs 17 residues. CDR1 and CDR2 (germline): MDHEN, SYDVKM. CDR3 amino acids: CASSIKRDRVGNYGYTF. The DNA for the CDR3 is TGTGCCAGCAGTATTAAACGGGACAGGGTCGGTAACTATGGCTACACCTTC.

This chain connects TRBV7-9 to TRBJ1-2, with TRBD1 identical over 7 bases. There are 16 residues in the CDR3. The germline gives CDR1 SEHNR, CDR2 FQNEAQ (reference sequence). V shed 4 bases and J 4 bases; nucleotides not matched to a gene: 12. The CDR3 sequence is CASSSVSTGQLYGYTF. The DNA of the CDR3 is TGTGCCAGCAGCTCAGTATCAACGGGACAGCTCTATGGCTACACCTTC.

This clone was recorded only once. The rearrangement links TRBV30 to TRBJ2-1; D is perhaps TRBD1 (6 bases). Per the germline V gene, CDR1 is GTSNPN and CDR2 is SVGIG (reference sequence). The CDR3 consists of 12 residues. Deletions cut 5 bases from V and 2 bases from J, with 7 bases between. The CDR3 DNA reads TGTGCCTGGGGGGGCCCCTACAATGAGCAGTTCTTC. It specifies CAWGGPYNEQFF.

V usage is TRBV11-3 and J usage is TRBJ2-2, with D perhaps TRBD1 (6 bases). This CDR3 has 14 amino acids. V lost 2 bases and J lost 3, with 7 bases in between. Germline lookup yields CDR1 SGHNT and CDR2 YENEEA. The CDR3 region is CASSLNRDTGELFF. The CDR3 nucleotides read TGTGCCAGCAGCTTAAACAGGGACACCGGGGAGCTGTTTTTT.

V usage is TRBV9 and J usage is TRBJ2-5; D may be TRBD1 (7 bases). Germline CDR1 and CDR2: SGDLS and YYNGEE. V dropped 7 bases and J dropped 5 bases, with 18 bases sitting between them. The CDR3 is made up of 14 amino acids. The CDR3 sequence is CASSTRGAEETQYF. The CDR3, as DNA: TGTGCCAGCTCTACCAGGGGGGCCGAGGAGACCCAGTACTTC.

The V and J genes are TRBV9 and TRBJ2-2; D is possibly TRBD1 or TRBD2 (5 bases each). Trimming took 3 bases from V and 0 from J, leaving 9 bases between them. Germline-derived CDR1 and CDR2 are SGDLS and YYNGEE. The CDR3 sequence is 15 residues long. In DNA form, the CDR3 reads TGTGCCAGCAGCGGGGGGTTCCCGAACACCGGGGAGCTGTTTTTT. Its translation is CASSGGFPNTGELFF. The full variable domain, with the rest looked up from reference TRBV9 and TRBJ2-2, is DSGVTQTPKHLITATGQRVTLRCSPRSGDLSVYWYQQSLDQGLQFLIQYYNGEERAKGNILERFSAQQFPDLHSELNLSSLELGDSALYFCASSGGFPNTGELFFGEGSRLTVL.

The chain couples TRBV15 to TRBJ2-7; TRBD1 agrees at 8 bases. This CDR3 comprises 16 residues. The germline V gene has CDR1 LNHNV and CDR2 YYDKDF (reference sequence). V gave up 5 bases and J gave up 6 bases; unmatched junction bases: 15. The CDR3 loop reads CATSYSSTGVIGEQYF. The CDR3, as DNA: TGTGCCACCAGCTATTCTTCGACAGGGGTGATTGGCGAGCAGTACTTC.

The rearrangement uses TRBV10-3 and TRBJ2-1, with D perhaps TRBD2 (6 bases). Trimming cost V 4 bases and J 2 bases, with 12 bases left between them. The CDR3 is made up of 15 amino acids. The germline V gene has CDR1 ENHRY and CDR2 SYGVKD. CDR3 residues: CAISAETSPYNEQFF. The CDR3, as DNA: TGTGCCATCAGTGCCGAGACTAGTCCCTACAATGAGCAGTTCTTC.

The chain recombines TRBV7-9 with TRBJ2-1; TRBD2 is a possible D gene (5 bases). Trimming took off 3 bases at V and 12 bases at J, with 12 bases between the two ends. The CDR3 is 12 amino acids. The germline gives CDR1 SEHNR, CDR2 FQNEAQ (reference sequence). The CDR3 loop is CASSLGREAQFF. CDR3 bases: TGTGCCAGCAGCTTGGGTCGGGAAGCGCAGTTCTTC.

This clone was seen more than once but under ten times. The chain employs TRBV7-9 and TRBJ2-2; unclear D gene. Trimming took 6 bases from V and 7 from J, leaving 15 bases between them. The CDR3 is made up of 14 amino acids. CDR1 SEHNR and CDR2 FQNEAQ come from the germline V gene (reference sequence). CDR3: CASSHLHALGELFF. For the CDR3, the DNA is TGTGCCAGCAGTCATTTACATGCCCTCGGGGAGCTGTTTTTT.

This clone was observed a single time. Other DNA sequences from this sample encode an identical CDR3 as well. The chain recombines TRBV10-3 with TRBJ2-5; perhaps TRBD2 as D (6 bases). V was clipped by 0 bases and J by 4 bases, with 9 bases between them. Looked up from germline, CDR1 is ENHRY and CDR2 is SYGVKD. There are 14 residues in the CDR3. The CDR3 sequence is CAISESAGRETQYF. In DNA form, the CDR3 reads TGTGCCATCAGTGAGTCGGCGGGGAGAGAGACCCAGTACTTC.

The CDR3 here is CASRGLNEGDAFF. CDR3 sequence (DNA): TGTGCCAGTAGGGGGTTGAATGAGGGGGACGCTTTCTTT. The V gene is TRBV19, the J gene TRBJ1-1; D is possibly TRBD1 (6 bases). Germline CDR1 reads LNHDA; CDR2 reads SQIVND (reference sequence). V was cut by 6 bases and J by 11 bases, with 19 bases left in between. This CDR3 comprises 13 residues.

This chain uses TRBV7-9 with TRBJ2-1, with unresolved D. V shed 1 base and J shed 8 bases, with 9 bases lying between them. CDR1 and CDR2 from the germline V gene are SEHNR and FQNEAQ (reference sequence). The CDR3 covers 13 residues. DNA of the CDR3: TGTGCCAGCAGCTTAGTACTGGGTGATGAGCAGTTCTTC. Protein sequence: CASSLVLGDEQFF. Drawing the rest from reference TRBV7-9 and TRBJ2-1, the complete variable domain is DTGVSQNPRHKITKRGQNVTFRCDPISEHNRLYWYRQTLGQGPEFLTYFQNEAQLEKSRLLSDRFSAERPKGSFSTLEIQRTEQGDSAMYLCASSLVLGDEQFFGPGTRLTVL.

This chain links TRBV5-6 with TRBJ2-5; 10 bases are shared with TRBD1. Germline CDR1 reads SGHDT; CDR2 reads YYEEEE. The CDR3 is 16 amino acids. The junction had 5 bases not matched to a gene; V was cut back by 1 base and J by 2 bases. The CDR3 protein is CASSLLWDRGQETQYF. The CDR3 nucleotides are TGTGCCAGCAGCTTGTTATGGGACAGGGGACAAGAGACCCAGTACTTC.

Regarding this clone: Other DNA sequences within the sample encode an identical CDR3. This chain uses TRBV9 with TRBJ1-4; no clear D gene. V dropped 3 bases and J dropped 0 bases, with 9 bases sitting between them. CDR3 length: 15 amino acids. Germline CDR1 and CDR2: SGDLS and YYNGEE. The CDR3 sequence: CASSADGTTNEKLFF. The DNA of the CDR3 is TGTGCCAGCAGCGCGGACGGCACAACTAATGAAAAACTGTTTTTT.

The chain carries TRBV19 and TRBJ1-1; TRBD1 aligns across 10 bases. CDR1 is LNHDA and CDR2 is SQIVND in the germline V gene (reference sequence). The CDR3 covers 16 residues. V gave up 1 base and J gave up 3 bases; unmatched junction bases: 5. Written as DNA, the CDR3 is TGTGCCAGTAGTATAGTTGGGACAGGGGAGTACACTGAAGCTTTCTTT. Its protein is CASSIVGTGEYTEAFF.